These 11 T cell receptor beta chains came from one sample sequenced in a study of blood T cell repertoires in COVID-19. Here immunoSEQ multiplex PCR was the method, and the copy in TCRdb shows in-frame clones only, minus some. The table has 85,000 or so clones, roughly 85% seen once. The source material was peripheral blood. These receptors originate from a man aged 50-60 years with active or convalescent COVID-19.

This rearrangement joins TRBV19 to TRBJ2-3; D possibly corresponds to TRBD2 (5 bases). The germline gives CDR1 LNHDA, CDR2 SQIVND (reference sequence). Trimming removed 3 bases from V and 6 bases from J, with 16 bases in between. The CDR3 spans 15 residues. The CDR3 protein is CASSMGDGYLDTQYF. CDR3 nucleotide sequence: TGTGCCAGTAGTATGGGAGATGGGTACCTGGATACGCAGTATTTT.

This clone appeared a single time. The chain employs TRBV10-3 and TRBJ1-1; D remains unclear. Germline CDR1 ENHRY, CDR2 SYGVKD. CDR3 size: 13 residues. Trimming left V 6 bases short and J 3 bases short, with 11 bases between. CDR3 bases: TGTGCCATCAGCCCCTCCGGTGACACTGAAGCTTTCTTT. As protein: CAISPSGDTEAFF.

The V gene is TRBV24-1, the J gene TRBJ1-6, with 7 bases fitting TRBD1. Germline lookup yields CDR1 KGHDR and CDR2 SFDVKD. The CDR3 spans 17 residues. The CDR3 loop is CALPLVNGTVEDSPLHF. Written as DNA, the CDR3 is TGTGCACTACCCCTCGTGAATGGGACAGTTGAGGATTCACCCCTCCACTTT.

This chain connects TRBV29-1 to TRBJ2-7, with D possibly TRBD2 on 6 matching bases. Germline V lookup: CDR1 SQVTM, CDR2 ANQGSEA. This CDR3 spans 15 amino acids. V dropped 1 base and J dropped 0 bases, with 13 bases sitting between them. The CDR3 nucleotides read TGCAGCGTTGAAGGGGTTAGCGGCTTCTCCTACGAGCAGTACTTC. Its protein is CSVEGVSGFSYEQYF.

V and J are TRBV10-2 and TRBJ2-6, with 10 positions matching TRBD2. Germline V gene sequence: CDR1 WSHSY, CDR2 SAAADI. This CDR3 contains 18 residues. V gave up 3 bases and J gave up 2 bases; unmatched junction bases: 7. Written as DNA, the CDR3 is TGCGCCAGCAGTGAATTGTCGCTAGCGGGAGCTGGGGCCAACGTCCTGACTTTC. Translation gives CASSELSLAGAGANVLTF.

V gene TRBV6-2 or TRBV6-3 combines with J gene TRBJ1-5; 9 nucleotides line up with TRBD1. V was clipped by 0 bases and J by 7 bases; unmatched bases: 7. This CDR3 has 16 amino acids. Germline CDR1 and CDR2: MNHEY and SVGEGT. CDR3: CASSYSGTGSGQPQHF. Here the CDR3 DNA reads TGTGCCAGCAGTTACTCAGGGACAGGGTCGGGCCAGCCCCAGCATTTT.

This chain joins TRBV4-3 and TRBJ2-2; D possibly corresponds to TRBD2 (6 bases). Germline CDR1 is LGHNA and CDR2 is YSLEER. Trimming took 4 bases from V and 3 from J, leaving 18 bases between them. CDR3 length: 17 residues. In DNA, the CDR3 is TGCGCCAGCAGCCGGGGTGTAGGGGTAGCGGACACCGGGGAGCTGTTTTTT. This translates into CASSRGVGVADTGELFF.

This chain links TRBV6-5 with TRBJ1-2; TRBD1 matches at 7 bases. CDR3 length equals 12 residues. The germline V gene encodes CDR1 MNHEY and CDR2 SVGAGI. V lost 7 bases and J lost 6; bases outside the gene matches: 5. The DNA of the CDR3 is TGTGCCAGCACCAGGGGGATTCATGGCTACACCTTC. It yields the protein CASTRGIHGYTF.

CDR3 sequence: CASSLAGQGAYEQFF. The CDR3, as DNA: TGCGCCAGCAGCTTGGCGGGTCAGGGGGCATATGAGCAGTTCTTC. The chain uses TRBV5-1 and TRBJ2-1; 8 nucleotides align to TRBD1. Looked up from germline, CDR1 is SGHRS and CDR2 is YFSETQ. The V segment lost 0 bases and the J segment 8 bases; nucleotides outside the gene matches: 7. CDR3 length: 15 residues.

The gene calls are TRBV11-2 and TRBJ1-1, with D possibly TRBD1 on 5 matching bases. Deletions cut 5 bases from V and 1 base from J, with 8 bases between. The CDR3 covers 13 residues. Germline CDR1 reads SGHAT; CDR2 reads FQNNGV. The CDR3: CASSLGANTEAFF. CDR3 sequence (DNA): TGTGCCAGCAGCCTAGGGGCGAACACTGAAGCTTTCTTT.

The chain uses TRBV14 and TRBJ2-3, with D maybe TRBD2 (6 bases). The CDR3 has 15 amino acids. Per the germline V gene, CDR1 is SGHDN and CDR2 is FVKESK. The ends were cut back, 1 base at V and 2 bases at J, with 10 bases in the middle. This CDR3 reads CASSQAGVYTDTQYF. CDR3 sequence (DNA): TGTGCCAGCAGCCAAGCGGGAGTTTACACAGATACGCAGTATTTT.